This T cell receptor (beta chain) was sequenced for a study of OX40 agonist ivuxolimab in advanced cancers. Broadly, across the study: Ivuxolimab, which targeted the costimulatory receptor OX40 (CD134), was an agonistic, fully human IgG2 monoclonal antibody. Intravenous ivuxolimab was administered to patients every 2 weeks at six dose levels: 0.01, 0.1, 0.3, 1.5, 3 and 10 mg/kg. Among the roughly 54 dose-escalation patients, approximately 20 had hepatocellular carcinoma, about 15 melanoma, 9 renal cell carcinoma and 9 head and neck cancer. In the dose-escalation cohort, 75% to 85% of patients were male, and the mean age was roughly 60 years with a range of about 20 to 90. Prior anti-PD-1, anti-PD-L1 or anti-CTLA-4 therapy was permitted, and 35% to 40% of dose-escalation patients had received checkpoint inhibitors. Partial responses occurred in three dose-escalation patients, of whom one had hepatocellular carcinoma and two had cutaneous melanoma. Peripheral TCRbeta sequencing was intended to test whether TCR sequence diversity was altered and clonal T-cell expansion was caused by ivuxolimab. The paper describes the monotherapy dose-escalation part (N of about 47 patients) of the phase I trial of ivuxolimab. Overall study results and their limits: In the 0.1-3.0 mg/kg groups, partial responders were among the patients with the lowest normalized peripheral clonal expansion, particularly in CD8+ T cells. Low levels of normalized T-cell clonal expansion were also seen in some nonresponding patients. Antigen specificity was not determined for the clonally expanded peripheral T cells. After ivuxolimab, CD8+ T cells had more expanded clones than CD4+ T cells on average. At doses of 0.1 to 3.0 mg/kg, clonal expansion of both CD4+ and CD8+ T cells in blood was seen between baseline and week 6.

Genomic DNA was isolated from the sorted cells so that the TCRbeta CDR3 region could be sequenced. The immunoSEQ Assay was used to sequence the TCRbeta CDR3 regions. TCRdb holds this immuneACCESS table with in-frame rearrangements only. Some clones are missing; in checked studies, unresolved V genes explain under half, and the rest has no known cause. This sample holds more than 45,000 clones; roughly 92% were observed only once. Of the sample, roughly 12% is held by the ten largest clones. Patients with a history of autoimmune disease or receiving systemic immunosuppression were excluded from the trial. Peripheral blood for TCR sequencing was collected from all dose cohorts at baseline, on cycle 4 day 1, and on cycle 7 day 1. Samples came from an open-label, multicenter, first-in-human phase I dose-escalation trial of ivuxolimab. Adults with locally advanced or metastatic melanoma, renal cell, hepatocellular, or head and neck squamous cell carcinoma were enrolled in the trial. Before TCR sequencing, CD4+ T cells and CD8+ T cells from peripheral blood were sorted into separate populations.

V is pared back by 1 base and J by 5 bases, with 8 bases lying between the germline termini. The CDR3, from cysteine to phenylalanine, totals 13 residues. Only the CDR3 region is kept as DNA, spanning 39 bases read in frame from base 1. Looking up the germline V gene (reference sequence) yields CDR1 SEHNR and CDR2 FQNEAQ. For this clone: No antigen is known for it. One base away there is no much larger clone; base qualities are not given.

Sample: CD4+ or CD8+ T cells sorted from blood, taken in a trial of the OX40 agonist ivuxolimab. The sequence derives from an adult with an advanced solid tumor such as melanoma, head and neck, liver or kidney cancer. The rearrangement joined TRBV7-9 to TRBJ2-5, with the D gene uncertain. The CDR3 is CASSLGVLETQYF. In nucleotides, the sequence is TGTGCCAGCAGCTTAGGCGTCCTGGAGACCCAGTACTTC.